The entry that follows covers one TCR beta chain sequence. The antigen remains unidentified. This entry comes from a study of identifying expanded T cells in peripheral blood. Broader study findings: Clone count variance between approximately two-week samples rose with total template count. Over two and four weeks, about 15 and 18 clones changed, versus 1.2 between replicates.

The germline V and J ends were trimmed by 1 base and 0 bases, with 8 bases remaining between them. The CDR3 length is 15 residues. The germline V gene encodes CDR1 SEHNR and CDR2 FQNEAQ (reference sequence). During the collection period, no donor immune events like infections were recorded. TCRdb's copy holds only in-frame clones and misses some; the assay was immunoSEQ multiplex PCR. The table lists around 91,000 clones, around 89% of them singletons, with about 4% in the top ten. The sequence derives from a person aged 18 to 75 in good health. The chain combines TRBV7-9 with TRBJ2-3; unclear D gene. Source material: blood. This CDR3 is CASSLDQASTDTQYF. The DNA of the CDR3 is TGTGCCAGCAGCTTAGACCAGGCTAGCACAGATACGCAGTATTTT.